This T cell receptor (beta chain) originates from a study of vaccination and CD4 T cells after COVID-19. The wider study: The stimulating agents, overlapping spike peptides, came from SARS-CoV-2, HCoV-NL63, HCoV-OC43 and HCoV-229E.

Regarding this clonotype: Its antigen remains unknown.

The treatment denotes: roughly 11-day PBMC culture with coronavirus spike peptide pools or control peptides (ViraFEST assay). The CDR3 covers 14 residues. Germline-derived CDR1 and CDR2 are LNHDA and SQIVND (reference sequence). Deletions cut 3 bases from V and 5 bases from J, with 14 bases between. CD4+ T cells that had been cultured provided DNA sequenced with the Oncomine TCR Beta short-read assay. TCRdb ran MiXCR on the PCR reads and lists one entry per CDR3 protein. In the table there are some 20,000 distinct CDR3 sequences, under 55% of which are singletons. The TCR was taken from a human donor who received a COVID-19 vaccine. This chain uses TRBV19 with TRBJ2-7; D is ambiguous. The specimen was CD4+ T cells from blood, cultured in vitro, collected before SARS-CoV-2 vaccination. The CDR3 DNA sequence: TGTGCCAGTAGTATTAAATCCGTCCGGGACGAGCAGTACTTC. As protein: CASSIKSVRDEQYF. Full variable domain (outside the CDR3, taken from reference TRBV19 and TRBJ2-7): DGGITQSPKYLFRKEGQNVTLSCEQNLNHDAMYWYRQDPGQGLRLIYYSQIVNDFQKGDIAEGYSVSREKKESFPLTVTSAQKNPTAFYLCASSIKSVRDEQYFGPGTRLTVT.